This T cell receptor (beta chain) comes out of a study of cytomegalovirus exposure and HLA in healthy donors. The study's findings and limits: Cytomegalovirus status was reportedly diagnosed by the classifier with high specificity and sensitivity.

CDR3 size: 14 residues. Germline V gene lookup returns CDR1 SNHLY and CDR2 FYNNEI. Trimming took 4 bases from V and 1 from J; bases not matched to a gene: 2. On this clone itself: The target antigen is unknown.

In the PCR, 60 Vbeta and 13 Jbeta primers were used. TCRdb's copy holds only in-frame clones and misses some; the assay was immunoSEQ multiplex PCR. The sample holds around 140,000 clones, about 80% seen once. The V gene is TRBV2, the J gene TRBJ2-3; 7 positions agree with TRBD1. This sequence originates from a female donor in good health and CMV-seronegative. The sample consisted of PBMCs. CDR3 in amino acids: CASSGDRGTDTQYF. The DNA of the CDR3 is TGTGCCAGCAGTGGGGACAGAGGCACAGATACGCAGTATTTT.